This passage covers 11 T cell receptor beta chains from one sample sequenced in a study of T cells in Graves' hyperthyroidism and ophthalmopathy (dated by TCRdb to the late 2010s). Preparation of the library involved multiplex PCR. Instrument used: Illumina HiSeq 2000. Amplification of TCR beta CDR3 regions was carried out from RNA transcripts. For the first round of RT-PCR on the TCR CDR3, the HTBI primer set was used together with the Qiagen OneStep RT-PCR kit. TCRdb applied fastp at Q25 and MiXCR to the public reads, then kept only in-frame beta chains. Each entry is one CDR3 protein sequence, shown with its most common DNA and genes. Within this sample are about 560,000 distinct CDR3 sequences, with about a sixth of them counted one time only. 15% to 20% of the sample rests with the top ten. Sequenced input: blood. The receptors come from a woman aged 18-30 years with Graves' hyperthyroidism.

This clonotype was detected only a few times. The chain employs TRBV19 and TRBJ2-5; 11 nucleotides match TRBD2. This CDR3 region has 15 residues. The germline CDR1 and CDR2 sequences are LNHDA and SQIVND (reference sequence). V dropped 3 bases and J dropped 5; count of bases not matched to a gene: 5. In DNA, the CDR3 is TGTGCCAGTAGTATGGTAGCGGGGGGGCCGGAGACCCAGTACTTC. As protein: CASSMVAGGPETQYF. The full variable domain, in which reference TRBV19 and TRBJ2-5 provide the parts outside the CDR3, is DGGITQSPKYLFRKEGQNVTLSCEQNLNHDAMYWYRQDPGQGLRLIYYSQIVNDFQKGDIAEGYSVSREKKESFPLTVTSAQKNPTAFYLCASSMVAGGPETQYFGPGTRLLVL.

The CDR3, as DNA: TGCGCCAGCGGAGTTCGGGACAATGAGCAGTTCTTC. This translates into CASGVRDNEQFF. The J gene is TRBJ2-1, the V gene TRBV5-1; the D is unclear. V gave up 7 bases and J gave up 5 bases, with 10 bases separating them. Germline-derived CDR1 and CDR2 are SGHRS and YFSETQ. The CDR3 is 12 residues long.

The J gene is TRBJ2-1, the V gene TRBV6-5, with unresolved D. TRBJ2-7 matches the DNA end more closely, so the J call is doubtful. CDR1 MNHEY and CDR2 SVGAGI come from the germline V gene. The CDR3 spans 14 residues. The CDR3 DNA follows: TGTGCCAGCAGTTACACGAGCTCCTACAATGAGCAGTACTTC. Translation gives CASSYTSSYNEQYF.

This clonotype was seen only a few times. The conserved final phenylalanine or tryptophan is absent from the CDR3, which likely points to a read error. The rearrangement joins TRBV4-3 to TRBJ2-5; a possible D gene is TRBD2 (6 bases). Deletions cut 0 bases from V and 4 bases from J, with 12 bases between. The CDR3 is 15 amino acids. Germline CDR1 is LGHNA and CDR2 is YSLEER. CDR3 loop: CASSQDEGTSETQYL. For the CDR3, the DNA is TGCGCCAGCAGCCAAGATGAGGGGACTTCAGAGACCCAGTACCTC.

To note about this clonotype: One base away lies a much larger clone, so this may be a sequencing read error. J is TRBJ1-2 and V is TRBV2, with 9 nucleotides matching TRBD1. The CDR3 extends over 14 amino acids. Trimming took 6 bases from V and 5 from J; bases not matched to a gene: 7. CDR1 and CDR2 from the germline V gene are SNHLY and FYNNEI. The CDR3 nucleotides read TGTGCCAGCAGGGACAGGGGTTTATCTTATGGCTACACCTTC. Residues: CASRDRGLSYGYTF.

On this clonotype itself: The germline gene is not matched at one end of the junction; a read error may be the cause. The chain carries TRBV6-1 and TRBJ2-1; the match to TRBD2 covers 9 bases. Per the germline V gene, CDR1 is MNHNS and CDR2 is SASEGT. This CDR3 has 14 amino acids. In DNA form, the CDR3 reads TGTGCCTGCAGACTAGCGGCCTCCTACAATGAGCAGTTCTTC. It yields the protein CACRLAASYNEQFF.

This clonotype has ten or more counts. A much larger clone sits a single nucleotide away, making a read error possible. This chain joins TRBV7-6 and TRBJ2-3; possibly TRBD2 for D (5 bases). Per germline, CDR1 SGHVS and CDR2 FNYEAQ. The V end was cut by 4 bases, the J end by 4 bases, with 6 bases between. This CDR3 comprises 12 residues. The CDR3 DNA is TGTGCCAGCAGCTCTAGCTCAGATACGCAGTATTTT. Translation: CASSSSSDTQYF.

There are many counts of this clonotype. V gene TRBV6-2 or TRBV6-3 combines with J gene TRBJ2-3; D uncertain. The V end was cut by 6 bases, the J end by 2 bases, with 18 bases between. Germline CDR1 MNHEY, CDR2 SVGEGT. The CDR3 has 16 amino acids. The chain's CDR3 is CASRERPLSYTDTQYF. In DNA, the CDR3 is TGTGCCAGCAGGGAAAGACCTCTTTCTTACACAGATACGCAGTATTTT.

This clonotype was picked up many times. The chain couples TRBV5-1 to TRBJ1-1; no reliable D call. This CDR3 comprises 14 residues. Germline V gives CDR1 SGHRS, CDR2 YFSETQ. The V end lost 0 bases, the J end lost 5 bases, and 11 bases lay between the germline ends. The CDR3 DNA is TGCGCCAGCAGCTTGGAAGGCAGCGAAACTGAAGCTTTCTTT. This encodes CASSLEGSETEAFF.

The rearrangement joins TRBV9 to TRBJ2-1, with D perhaps matching TRBD2 (7 bases). This CDR3 has 14 amino acids. Trimming left V 6 bases short and J 7 bases short, with 17 bases between. Per the germline V gene, CDR1 is SGDLS and CDR2 is YYNGEE. CDR3 sequence: CASNGGGSRNEQFF. For the CDR3, the DNA is TGTGCCAGCAACGGGGGCGGGAGTCGGAATGAGCAGTTCTTC. Full variable domain (remainder filled in from reference TRBV9 and TRBJ2-1): DSGVTQTPKHLITATGQRVTLRCSPRSGDLSVYWYQQSLDQGLQFLIQYYNGEERAKGNILERFSAQQFPDLHSELNLSSLELGDSALYFCASNGGGSRNEQFFGPGTRLTVL.

This clonotype was detected only a few times. V is TRBV12-3 or TRBV12-4 and J is TRBJ2-7; a weak D match, TRBD1 (7 bases). Trimming stripped 6 bases from V and 7 bases from J, with 13 bases between. The CDR3 has 12 amino acids. In DNA form, the CDR3 reads TGTGCCAGCAGACAACAGGGGAGGGAGCAGTACTTC. This sequence encodes CASRQQGREQYF.